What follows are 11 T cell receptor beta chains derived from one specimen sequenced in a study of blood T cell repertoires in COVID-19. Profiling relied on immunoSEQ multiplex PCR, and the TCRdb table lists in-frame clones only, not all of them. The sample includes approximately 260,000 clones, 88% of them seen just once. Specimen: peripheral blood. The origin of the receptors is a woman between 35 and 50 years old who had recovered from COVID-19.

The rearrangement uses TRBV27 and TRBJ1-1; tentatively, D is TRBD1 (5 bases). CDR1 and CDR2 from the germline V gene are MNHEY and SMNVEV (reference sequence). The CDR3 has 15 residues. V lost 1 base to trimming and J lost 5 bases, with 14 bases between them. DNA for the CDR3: TGTGCCAGCAGTTTATTAGCCCGCGGGGGGACTGAAGCTTTCTTT. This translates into CASSLLARGGTEAFF.

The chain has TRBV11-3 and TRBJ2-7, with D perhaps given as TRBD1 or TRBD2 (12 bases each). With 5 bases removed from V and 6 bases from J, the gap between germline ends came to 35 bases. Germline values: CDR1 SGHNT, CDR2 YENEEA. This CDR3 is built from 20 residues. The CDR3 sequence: CASSQGQGATSGRPGGEQYF. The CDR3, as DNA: TGTGCCAGCAGCCAGGGACAGGGGGCAACTAGCGGGAGGCCGGGCGGCGAGCAGTACTTC.

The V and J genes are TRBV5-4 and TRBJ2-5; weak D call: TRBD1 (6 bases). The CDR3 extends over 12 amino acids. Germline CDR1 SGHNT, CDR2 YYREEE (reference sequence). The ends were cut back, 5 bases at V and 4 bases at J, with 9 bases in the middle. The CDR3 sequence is CASRDSSETQYF. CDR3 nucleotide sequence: TGTGCCAGCAGGGACAGTTCAGAGACCCAGTACTTC.

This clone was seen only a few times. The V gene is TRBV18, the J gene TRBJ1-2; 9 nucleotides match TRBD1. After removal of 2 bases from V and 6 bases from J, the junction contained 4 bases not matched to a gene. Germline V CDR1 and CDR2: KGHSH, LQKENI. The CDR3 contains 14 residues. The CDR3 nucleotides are TGTGCCAGCTCACCATTACAGGGGGCAAATGGCTACACCTTC. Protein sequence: CASSPLQGANGYTF.

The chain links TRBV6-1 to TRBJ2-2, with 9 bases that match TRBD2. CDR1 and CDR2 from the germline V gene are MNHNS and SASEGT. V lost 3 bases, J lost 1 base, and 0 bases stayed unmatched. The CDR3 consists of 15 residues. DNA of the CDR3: TGTGCCAGCAGTGATAGCGGGAGGAACACCGGGGAGCTGTTTTTT. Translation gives CASSDSGRNTGELFF.

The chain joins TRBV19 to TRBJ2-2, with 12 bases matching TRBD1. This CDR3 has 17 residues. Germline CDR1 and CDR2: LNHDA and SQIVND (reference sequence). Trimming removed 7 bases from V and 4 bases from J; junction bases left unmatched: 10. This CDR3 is CASTWDRGREVTGELFF. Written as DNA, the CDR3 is TGTGCCAGTACGTGGGACAGGGGGCGCGAGGTCACCGGGGAGCTGTTTTTT.

The CDR3 DNA is TGTGCCAGCAGCCCCCACTCCCGCCAGGTGTCTGGAAACACCATATATTTT. As protein: CASSPHSRQVSGNTIYF. V usage is TRBV9 and J usage is TRBJ1-3; D unresolved. This CDR3 has 17 amino acids. The germline V gene has CDR1 SGDLS and CDR2 YYNGEE. V lost 4 bases and J 1 base, leaving 18 bases between the germline ends.

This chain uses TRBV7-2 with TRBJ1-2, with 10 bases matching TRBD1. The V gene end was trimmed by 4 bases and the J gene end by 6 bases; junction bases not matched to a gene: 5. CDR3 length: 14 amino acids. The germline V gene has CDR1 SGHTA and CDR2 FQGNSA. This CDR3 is CASSSDRGRHGYTF. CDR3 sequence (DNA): TGTGCCAGCAGCTCGGACAGGGGGAGGCATGGCTACACCTTC.

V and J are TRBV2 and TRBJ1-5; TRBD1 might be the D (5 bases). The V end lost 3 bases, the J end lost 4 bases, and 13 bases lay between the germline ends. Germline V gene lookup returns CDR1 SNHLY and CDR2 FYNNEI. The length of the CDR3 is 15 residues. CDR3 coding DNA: TGTGCCAGCAGTGACGTGGGGCTAATTAATCAGCCCCAGCATTTT. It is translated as CASSDVGLINQPQHF.

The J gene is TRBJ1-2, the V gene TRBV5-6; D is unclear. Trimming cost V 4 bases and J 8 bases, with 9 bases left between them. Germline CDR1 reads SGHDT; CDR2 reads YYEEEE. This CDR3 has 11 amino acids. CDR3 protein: CASSRGRGYTF. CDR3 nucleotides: TGTGCCAGCAGCAGAGGTCGCGGCTACACCTTC.

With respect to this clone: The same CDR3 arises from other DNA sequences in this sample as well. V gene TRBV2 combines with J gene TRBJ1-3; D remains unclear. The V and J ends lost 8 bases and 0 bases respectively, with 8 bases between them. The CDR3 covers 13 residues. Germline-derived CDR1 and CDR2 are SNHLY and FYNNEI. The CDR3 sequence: CASGRVSGNTIYF. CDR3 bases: TGTGCCAGCGGGAGGGTCTCTGGAAACACCATATATTTT.